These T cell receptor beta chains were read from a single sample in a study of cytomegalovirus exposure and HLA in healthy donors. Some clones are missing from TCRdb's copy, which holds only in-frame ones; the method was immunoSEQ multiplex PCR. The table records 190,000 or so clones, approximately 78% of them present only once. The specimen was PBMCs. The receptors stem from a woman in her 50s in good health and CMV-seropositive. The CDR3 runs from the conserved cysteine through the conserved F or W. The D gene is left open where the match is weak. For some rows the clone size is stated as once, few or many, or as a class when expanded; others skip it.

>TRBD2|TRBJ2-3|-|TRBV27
CATPVGLARSITDTQYF
TGTGCCACCCCGGTGGGACTAGCACGGTCTATCACAGATACGCAGTATTTT
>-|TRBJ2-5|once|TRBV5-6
CASSLSPDSQETQYF
TGTGCCAGCAGCTTGTCTCCGGACAGCCAAGAGACCCAGTACTTC
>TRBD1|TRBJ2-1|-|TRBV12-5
CASGLWTGGVNNEQFF
TGTGCTAGTGGTTTATGGACAGGGGGAGTCAACAATGAGCAGTTCTTC
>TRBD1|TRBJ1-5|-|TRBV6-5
CASRRGQGQPQHF
TGTGCCAGCAGAAGGGGGCAGGGACAGCCCCAGCATTTT
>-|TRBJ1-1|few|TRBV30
CAWSVRRNTEAFF
TGTGCCTGGAGTGTACGGAGGAACACTGAAGCTTTCTTT
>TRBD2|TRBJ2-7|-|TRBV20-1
CAAGGSYEQYF
TGCGCTGCGGGGGGTTCCTACGAGCAGTACTTC
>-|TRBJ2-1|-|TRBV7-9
CASSWGHSQTSHEQFF
TGTGCCAGCAGCTGGGGCCACTCCCAAACCTCCCATGAGCAGTTCTTC
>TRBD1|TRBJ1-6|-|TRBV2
CASSADRDSPLHF
TGTGCCAGCAGCGCGGACAGGGATTCACCCCTCCACTTT
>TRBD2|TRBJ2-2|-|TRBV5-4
CASSHGTSLTGELFF
TGTGCCAGCAGCCACGGGACTAGCTTAACCGGGGAGCTGTTTTTT
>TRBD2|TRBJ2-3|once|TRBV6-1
CASSAGEIAGVGDTQYF
TGTGCCAGCAGTGCAGGGGAGATAGCGGGAGTCGGTGATACGCAGTATTTT
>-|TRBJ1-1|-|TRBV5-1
CASSLQGGGMNTEAFF
TGCGCCAGCAGCTTGCAAGGGGGGGGCATGAACACTGAAGCTTTCTTT
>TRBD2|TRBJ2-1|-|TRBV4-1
CASSQAGTSGGAYNEQFF
TGCGCCAGCAGCCAGGCTGGGACTAGCGGGGGAGCCTACAATGAGCAGTTCTTC
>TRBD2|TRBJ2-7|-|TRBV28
CASSLGLEASEQYF
TGTGCCAGCAGTTTAGGACTAGAAGCCTCCGAGCAGTACTTC
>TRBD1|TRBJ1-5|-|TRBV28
CASSFQDRGSQPQHF
TGTGCCAGCAGTTTCCAGGACAGGGGGTCTCAGCCCCAGCATTTT
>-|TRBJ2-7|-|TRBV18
CASSPGHNEQYF
TGTGCCAGCTCACCGGGACATAACGAGCAGTACTTC
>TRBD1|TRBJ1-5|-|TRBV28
CASLPAGQGQPQHF
TGTGCCAGCCTTCCGGCGGGACAGGGGCAGCCCCAGCATTTT
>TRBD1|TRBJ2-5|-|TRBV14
CASSQVGQGQETQYF
TGTGCCAGCAGCCAAGTAGGACAGGGCCAAGAGACCCAGTACTTC
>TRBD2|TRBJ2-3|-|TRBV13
CASRGLVGDTQYF
TGTGCCAGCAGGGGACTAGTGGGGGATACGCAGTATTTT
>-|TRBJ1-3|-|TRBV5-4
CASSLERETGNTIYF
TGTGCCAGCAGCTTGGAGAGGGAAACTGGAAACACCATATATTTT
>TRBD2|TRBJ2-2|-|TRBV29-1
CSVGSGTGTGELFF
TGCAGCGTTGGTAGCGGGACGGGGACCGGGGAGCTGTTTTTT
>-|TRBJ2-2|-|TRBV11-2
CASSLEAAGELFF
TGTGCCAGCAGCTTAGAAGCGGCCGGGGAGCTGTTTTTT
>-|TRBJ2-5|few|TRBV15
CATSRREETQYF
TGTGCCACCAGCAGGCGAGAAGAGACCCAGTACTTC
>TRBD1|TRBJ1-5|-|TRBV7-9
CASSPGTGHYQPQHF
TGTGCCAGCAGCCCCGGGACAGGTCACTATCAGCCCCAGCATTTT
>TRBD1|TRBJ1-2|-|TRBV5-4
CASSLSTGGGYTF
TGTGCCAGCAGCTTGAGTACAGGGGGTGGCTACACCTTC